Listed here are 16 T cell receptor beta chains from one sample, sequenced in a study of T-cell reconstitution after alpha-beta-depleted transplantation in children. Unique molecular identifiers were used to barcode this TCRbeta library. TCRdb processed the PCR reads anew with MiXCR; each CDR3 protein has one entry. The sample lists some 600,000 distinct CDR3 sequences, approximately 12% occurring once. Source: PBMCs, mostly from graft donor cells, taken 360 days after TCRalphabeta/CD19-depleted stem cell transplant. Source of these receptors: a male patient between 5 and 17 years old who had a stem cell transplant for acute myeloid leukemia, so the T cells may come from the graft donor.

In this sample, this clonotype turned up a few times. The chain links TRBV29-1 to TRBJ1-2, with TRBD1 identical over 8 bases. After removal of 6 bases from V and 8 bases from J, the junction contained 5 bases not matched to a gene. The germline gives CDR1 SQVTM, CDR2 ANQGSEA. The CDR3 spans 11 residues. In nucleotides, the CDR3 is TGCAGCGTAGCAGGGGGCCGGGGCTACACCTTC. Residues: CSVAGGRGYTF.

The sample holds a few counts of this clonotype. This chain uses TRBV10-3 with TRBJ2-6, with D perhaps matching TRBD1 or TRBD2 (6 bases each). CDR1 and CDR2 from the germline V gene are ENHRY and SYGVKD. The V end was cut by 6 bases, the J end by 2 bases, with 14 bases between. The CDR3 sequence is 16 residues long. The CDR3 protein is CAISFLGGTGANVLTF. Written as DNA, the CDR3 is TGTGCCATCAGCTTTCTCGGGGGCACTGGGGCCAACGTCCTGACTTTC.

The table lists this clonotype with a few counts. The chain is built from TRBV29-1 and TRBJ1-5, with a tentative D call TRBD1 (5 bases). CDR3 size: 13 residues. V shed 5 bases and J shed 1 base, with 9 bases lying between them. CDR1 is SQVTM, CDR2 ANQGSEA, per germline. CDR3 protein: CSVQTESNQPQHF. The CDR3 region has the DNA TGCAGCGTTCAGACAGAGAGCAATCAGCCCCAGCATTTT.

V gene TRBV19 combines with J gene TRBJ1-1; 9 nucleotides align to TRBD1. CDR3 length equals 15 residues. Germline CDR1 LNHDA, CDR2 SQIVND (reference sequence). V was pared by 1 base and J by 4 bases, with 4 bases of the junction left unmatched. CDR3 sequence (DNA): TGTGCCAGTAGTATAGTGGGACAGGGCGGCACTGAAGCTTTCTTT. This translates into CASSIVGQGGTEAFF.

This clonotype came up many times. The chain couples TRBV6-2 or TRBV6-3 to TRBJ2-7; no firm D call. This CDR3 is 13 amino acids long. With 0 bases removed from V and 2 bases from J, the gap between germline ends came to 5 bases. Germline V gene data show CDR1 as MNHEY and CDR2 as SVGEGT. CDR3 sequence (DNA): TGTGCCAGCAGTTACTCCCATCCCTACGAGCAGTACTTC. Protein sequence: CASSYSHPYEQYF.

This clonotype was seen more than once but under ten times. The V call is TRBV29-1, the J call TRBJ1-1; D call uncertain. V lost 5 bases and J lost 3, with 13 bases in between. The CDR3 has 13 residues. CDR1 and CDR2 (germline): SQVTM, ANQGSEA. The CDR3 spells CSVQRPLDTEAFF. The CDR3 nucleotides are TGCAGCGTTCAGAGGCCCCTTGACACTGAAGCTTTCTTT. Full variable domain (outside the CDR3, taken from reference TRBV29-1 and TRBJ1-1): SAVISQKPSRDICQRGTSLTIQCQVDSQVTMMFWYRQQPGQSLTLIATANQGSEATYESGFVIDKFPISRPNLTFSTLTVSNMSPEDSSIYLCSVQRPLDTEAFFGQGTRLTVV.

The chain is built from TRBV7-2 and TRBJ2-1, with 10 bases matching TRBD2. CDR1 SGHTA and CDR2 FQGNSA come from the germline V gene. V dropped 5 bases and J dropped 2; count of bases not matched to a gene: 3. The CDR3 contains 15 residues. The CDR3 spells CASSGLADTYNEQFF. CDR3 nucleotide sequence: TGTGCCAGCAGCGGACTAGCGGACACCTACAATGAGCAGTTCTTC.

This clonotype showed up just a few times. The V gene is TRBV12-3 or TRBV12-4, the J gene TRBJ2-4; no definite D call. The CDR3 has 15 amino acids. V gave up 5 bases and J gave up 0 bases, with 11 bases separating them. CDR3 amino acids: CASSPYQLAKNIQYF. The CDR3 coding sequence is TGTGCCAGCAGTCCCTATCAGCTAGCCAAAAACATTCAGTACTTC.

This chain uses TRBV29-1 with TRBJ1-1; D not resolved. The CDR3 sequence is 13 residues long. Trimming cost V 5 bases and J 0 bases, with 10 bases left between them. Germline assignment: CDR1 SQVTM and CDR2 ANQGSEA. CDR3 sequence (DNA): TGCAGCGTTCCCCCGGGTCTGAACACTGAAGCTTTCTTT. It specifies CSVPPGLNTEAFF.

The rearrangement uses TRBV20-1 and TRBJ1-4; no clear D gene. CDR1 and CDR2 (germline): DFQATT, SNEGSKA (reference sequence). The CDR3 loop spans 15 amino acids. V gave up 0 bases and J gave up 0 bases, with 8 bases separating them. CDR3 region: CSARDSSTTNEKLFF. CDR3 in DNA: TGCAGTGCTAGAGACAGTTCCACAACTAATGAAAAACTGTTTTTT.

This clonotype has only a few counts. The chain combines TRBV14 with TRBJ2-7, with TRBD2 matching over 11 bases. Germline-derived CDR1 and CDR2 are SGHDN and FVKESK. The CDR3 consists of 19 residues. Losses at the gene ends were 1 base for V and 0 bases for J; bases not matched to a gene: 11. Written as DNA, the CDR3 is TGTGCCAGCAGCCAAGCGGGACTAGCGGCCCAGAGGAGCTCCTACGAGCAGTACTTC. Amino acid sequence: CASSQAGLAAQRSSYEQYF. Combining the CDR3 with reference TRBV14 and TRBJ2-7 gives the whole variable domain EAGVTQFPSHSVIEKGQTVTLRCDPISGHDNLYWYRRVMGKEIKFLLHFVKESKQDESGMPNNRFLAERTGGTYSTLKVQPAELEDSGVYFCASSQAGLAAQRSSYEQYFGPGTRLTVT.

The J gene is TRBJ1-6, the V gene TRBV2; 10 bases line up with TRBD1. The CDR3 is 14 amino acids. Germline trimming cut 6 bases from V and 9 bases from J; bases unmatched to any gene: 5. CDR1 and CDR2 (germline): SNHLY, FYNNEI. DNA of the CDR3: TGTGCCAGCAGACGTGACAGGGGGCTTTCACCCCTCCACTTT. It encodes CASRRDRGLSPLHF.

The chain links TRBV7-2 to TRBJ1-1; D is unclear. This CDR3 region has 16 residues. V was cut by 5 bases and J by 0 bases, with 16 bases left in between. The germline gives CDR1 SGHTA, CDR2 FQGNSA. The CDR3 sequence: CASSPAGAGMNTEAFF. CDR3 sequence (DNA): TGTGCCAGCAGCCCGGCGGGTGCAGGTATGAACACTGAAGCTTTCTTT.

CDR3 DNA: TGTGCCAGCAGCCTCCTACAGGGAGTCCGGAAAGAAAAACTGTTTTTT. Amino acids: CASSLLQGVRKEKLFF. V and J are TRBV7-9 and TRBJ1-4, with a possible D match to TRBD1 (6 bases). This CDR3 contains 16 residues. CDR1 and CDR2 from the germline V gene are SEHNR and FQNEAQ (reference sequence). Trimming took 5 bases from V and 8 from J, leaving 21 bases between them.

This clonotype occurred a few times. The chain is built from TRBV2 and TRBJ2-7; 9 bases line up with TRBD2. Germline assignment: CDR1 SNHLY and CDR2 FYNNEI. The CDR3 length is 15 residues. Trimming took 2 bases from V and 6 from J; bases not matched to a gene: 8. The CDR3 DNA reads TGTGCCAGCAGTGAACTGGCGGGAGGGCCAGGCGAGCAGTACTTC. It specifies CASSELAGGPGEQYF.

The V gene is TRBV20-1, the J gene TRBJ2-7; D tentatively fits TRBD1 or TRBD2 (5 bases each). CDR1 and CDR2 (germline): DFQATT, SNEGSKA (reference sequence). The CDR3 totals 12 residues. V gave up 5 bases and J gave up 7 bases, with 15 bases separating them. CDR3 residues: CSASGPSEEQYF. In DNA form, the CDR3 reads TGCAGTGCTTCGGGACCCTCGGAGGAGCAGTACTTC.